This is a list of T cell receptor beta chains from one sample in a study of beta chain features in type 1 diabetes. Clones were sequenced by immunoSEQ multiplex PCR, and TCRdb holds only the in-frame ones, with some missing. This table has 250,000 to 400,000 clones, approximately 14% appearing once. The material sequenced was central memory CD4+ T cells from blood. Source of these receptors: a man aged 30 to 45 in good health. CDR3s include the opening cysteine and the closing phenylalanine or tryptophan. A D gene is named only where the DNA matches it firmly. Only some rows state a clone size, as once, few, many or a class for expanded clones.

V gene	clone size	J gene	D gene	CDR3 protein	CDR3 DNA
TRBV5-8	-	TRBJ1-1	-	CASSNQGSLNTEAFF	TGTGCCAGCAGCAACCAGGGCAGTCTGAACACTGAAGCTTTCTTT
TRBV18	few	TRBJ1-4	-	CASSPGGGATNEKLFF	TGTGCCAGCTCACCAGGTGGAGGTGCAACTAATGAAAAACTGTTTTTT
TRBV27	-	TRBJ1-1	-	CASSFFQDTEAFF	TGTGCCAGCAGTTTTTTCCAGGATACTGAAGCTTTCTTT
TRBV4-1	-	TRBJ2-3	TRBD2	CASSQPGGRARDTQYF	TGCGCCAGCAGCCAACCGGGAGGGAGGGCCCGAGATACGCAGTATTTT
TRBV28	few	TRBJ1-5	TRBD1	CASSSIQGAPNQPQHF	TGTGCCAGCAGTTCGATACAGGGGGCACCCAATCAGCCCCAGCATTTT
TRBV4-1	-	TRBJ2-1	TRBD1	CASSLSPTGVNEQFF	TGCGCCAGCAGCCTATCCCCCACAGGGGTCAATGAGCAGTTCTTC
TRBV19	-	TRBJ1-3	-	CASSGSMRGNTIYF	TGTGCCAGTAGTGGCAGCATGAGGGGAAACACCATATATTTT
TRBV25-1	-	TRBJ2-3	-	CASNGQITDTQYF	TGTGCCAGCAATGGACAGATCACAGATACGCAGTATTTT
TRBV5-4	few	TRBJ2-7	-	CASSLRGSYEQYF	TGTGCCAGCAGCTTGCGTGGGTCCTACGAGCAGTACTTC
TRBV19	-	TRBJ1-4	-	CASRWGGTGLEKLFF	TGTGCCAGTAGATGGGGCGGCACTGGGTTAGAAAAACTGTTTTTT
TRBV6-5	few	TRBJ2-1	-	CASSYSGGAAWEQFF	TGTGCCAGCAGTTACTCGGGTGGAGCCGCCTGGGAGCAGTTCTTC
TRBV7-2	many	TRBJ2-7	-	CASSSSGSEQYF	TGTGCCAGCAGCTCGTCAGGGTCCGAGCAGTACTTC
TRBV9	few	TRBJ2-6	-	CASSVQGSGANVLTF	TGTGCCAGCAGCGTGCAGGGTAGCGGGGCCAACGTCCTGACTTTC
TRBV7-2	few	TRBJ2-1	-	CASSLVASNYNEQFF	TGTGCCAGCAGCTTAGTGGCTAGCAACTACAATGAGCAGTTCTTC
TRBV2	-	TRBJ1-5	TRBD1	CASRVSGQGNQPQHF	TGTGCCAGCAGAGTTTCGGGACAGGGTAATCAGCCCCAGCATTTT
TRBV5-1	few	TRBJ2-1	-	CASSTDNEQFF	TGCGCCAGCAGCACAGACAATGAGCAGTTCTTC
TRBV11-2	-	TRBJ2-5	TRBD2	CASSPGTSVIQQTQYF	TGTGCCAGCAGCCCGGGGACTAGCGTGATCCAGCAGACCCAGTACTTC
TRBV11-2	few	TRBJ2-5	TRBD2	CASSLTVSGGHKETQYF	TGTGCCAGCAGCTTAACGGTTAGCGGGGGACATAAAGAGACCCAGTACTTC
TRBV27	-	TRBJ2-5	-	CAKRQETQYF	TGTGCCAAAAGACAAGAGACCCAGTACTTC
TRBV18	-	TRBJ1-5	-	CASSRADNQPQHF	TGTGCCAGCTCAAGGGCGGATAATCAGCCCCAGCATTTT
TRBV19	-	TRBJ1-2	-	CASSKGGTYNYGYTF	TGTGCCAGTAGTAAAGGGGGGACATATAACTATGGCTACACCTTC
TRBV29-1	-	TRBJ1-1	-	CSVDEGPNTEAFF	TGCAGCGTTGATGAGGGCCCGAACACTGAAGCTTTCTTT
TRBV4-1	-	TRBJ2-7	TRBD2	CASSQVIGGGSDEQYF	TGCGCCAGCAGCCAAGTAATTGGGGGGGGTTCGGACGAGCAGTACTTC
TRBV7-6	few	TRBJ2-1	TRBD2	CASSLGVAGGGDEQFF	TGTGCCAGCAGCTTAGGTGTGGCGGGAGGGGGTGATGAGCAGTTCTTC
TRBV18	few	TRBJ2-7	TRBD1	CASSPPNRGTSYEQYF	TGTGCCAGCTCACCCCCGAACAGGGGGACCTCCTACGAGCAGTACTTC
TRBV7-9	-	TRBJ2-1	TRBD2	CASSLASVAGNEQFF	TGTGCCAGCAGCTTAGCATCGGTAGCGGGGAATGAGCAGTTCTTC
TRBV7-2	few	TRBJ1-6	TRBD1	CASSLGMTGRSPLHF	TGTGCCAGCAGCTTAGGCATGACAGGGAGATCACCCCTCCACTTT
TRBV4-3	-	TRBJ1-6	-	CASSPRVAGLGSPLHF	TGCGCCAGCAGCCCCCGCGTTGCAGGGTTAGGTTCACCCCTCCACTTT
TRBV11-3	many	TRBJ2-3	-	CASSLGGSTDTQYF	TGTGCCAGCAGCTTAGGGGGTTCCACAGATACGCAGTATTTT
TRBV5-6	few	TRBJ2-7	-	CASGVWATYEQYF	TGTGCCAGCGGAGTGTGGGCAACCTACGAGCAGTACTTC
TRBV19	few	TRBJ2-5	TRBD1	CASSGQGRQETQYF	TGTGCCAGTAGTGGACAGGGCCGACAAGAGACCCAGTACTTC
TRBV28	-	TRBJ1-4	-	CASSSPTVNEKLFF	TGTGCCAGCAGCTCCCCCACAGTAAATGAAAAACTGTTTTTT
TRBV18	few	TRBJ2-2	-	CASSPIWTTNTGELFF	TGTGCCAGCTCACCAATCTGGACCACTAACACCGGGGAGCTGTTTTTT
TRBV5-6	few	TRBJ2-1	TRBD1	CASSSAGGNEQFF	TGTGCCAGCAGCTCGGCAGGGGGCAATGAGCAGTTCTTC
TRBV5-4	-	TRBJ2-7	-	CASSLADRYEQYF	TGTGCCAGCAGCTTGGCGGACCGCTACGAGCAGTACTTC
TRBV29-1	-	TRBJ2-3	-	CSVDRTATDTQYF	TGCAGCGTTGATCGCACCGCCACAGATACGCAGTATTTT
TRBV9	-	TRBJ2-3	-	CASSDRPGDTQYF	TGTGCCAGCAGCGACCGGCCGGGAGATACGCAGTATTTT
TRBV9	many	TRBJ1-1	-	CASSVGGYTEAFF	TGTGCCAGCAGCGTTGGAGGATATACTGAAGCTTTCTTT
TRBV19	-	TRBJ2-3	TRBD2	CASGGLAEATQYF	TGTGCCAGTGGGGGACTAGCGGAGGCTACGCAGTATTTT